This entry is about one T cell receptor beta chain. Its specificity is not known. The CDR3 covers 12 residues. Germline trimming cut 5 bases from V and 4 bases from J; bases unmatched to any gene: 4. Germline CDR1 is DFQATT and CDR2 is SNEGSKA (reference sequence). This record belongs to a study of blood T cells in healthy people across ages. Through a sample-barcoded 5' primer and a J-beta primer mix, a second PCR was run for roughly 6 to 11 cycles. TCRdb re-derived calls from the 5' RACE reads in MiXCR, one entry per CDR3 protein. In the table there are roughly 730,000 distinct CDR3 sequences, around three fifths of which are singletons. The study's findings and limits: Per million T cells, the diversity of TCR beta decreased roughly linearly as age advanced. Diversity of TCR beta correlated strongly with naive T cell percentage.

The specimen was blood. The chain recombines TRBV20-1 with TRBJ2-5; 7 positions agree with TRBD1. This receptor was identified in a man aged 35 to 55 in good health. The CDR3 region has the DNA TGCAGTGCTCCCCCAGGGGGAGAGACCCAGTACTTC. Protein product: CSAPPGGETQYF.